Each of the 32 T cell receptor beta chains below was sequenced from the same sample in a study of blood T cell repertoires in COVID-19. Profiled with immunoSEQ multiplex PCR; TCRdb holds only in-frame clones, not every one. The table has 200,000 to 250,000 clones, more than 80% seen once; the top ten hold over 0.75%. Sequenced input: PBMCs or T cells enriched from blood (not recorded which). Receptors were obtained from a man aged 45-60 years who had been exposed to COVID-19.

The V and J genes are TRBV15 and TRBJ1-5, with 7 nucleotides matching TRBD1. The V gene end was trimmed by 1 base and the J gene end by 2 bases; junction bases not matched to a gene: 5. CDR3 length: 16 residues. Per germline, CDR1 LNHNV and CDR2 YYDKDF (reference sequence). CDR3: CATSRGQGEGNQPQHF. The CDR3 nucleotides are TGTGCCACCAGCAGAGGGCAGGGGGAAGGCAATCAGCCCCAGCATTTT.

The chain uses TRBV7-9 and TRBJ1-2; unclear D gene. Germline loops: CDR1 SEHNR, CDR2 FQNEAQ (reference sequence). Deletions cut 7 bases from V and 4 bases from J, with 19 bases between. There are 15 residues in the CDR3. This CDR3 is CASTQPGRTSYGYTF. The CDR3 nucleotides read TGTGCCAGCACCCAACCCGGTAGGACTTCCTATGGCTACACCTTC.

CDR3 sequence: CASSSGTGVGNTIYF. The CDR3 DNA is TGTGCCAGCAGCTCCGGGACAGGGGTTGGAAACACCATATATTTT. The chain carries TRBV5-4 and TRBJ1-3; 10 bases line up with TRBD1. This CDR3 has 15 residues. J gave up 3 bases and V 3 bases, and 3 bases lay outside the gene matches. Germline V gene data show CDR1 as SGHNT and CDR2 as YYREEE (reference sequence).

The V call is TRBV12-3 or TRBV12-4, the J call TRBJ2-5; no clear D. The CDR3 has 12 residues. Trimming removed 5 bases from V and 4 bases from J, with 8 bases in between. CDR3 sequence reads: CASSTSGETQYF. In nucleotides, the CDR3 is TGTGCCAGCAGTACCTCGGGAGAGACCCAGTACTTC.

CDR3 nucleotide sequence: TGCGCCAGCAGTAACACGGACAGGGTAGACACCATATATTTT. Translating it yields CASSNTDRVDTIYF. This rearrangement joins TRBV5-1 to TRBJ1-3; 8 bases map to TRBD1. V was pared by 5 bases and J by 8 bases, with 9 bases of the junction left unmatched. The CDR3 is 14 amino acids. Germline CDR1 SGHRS, CDR2 YFSETQ.

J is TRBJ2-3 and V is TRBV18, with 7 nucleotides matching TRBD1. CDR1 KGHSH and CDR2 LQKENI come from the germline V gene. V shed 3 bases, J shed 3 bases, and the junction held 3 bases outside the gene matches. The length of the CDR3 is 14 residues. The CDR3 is CASSPRGITDTQYF. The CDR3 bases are TGTGCCAGCTCACCCAGGGGGATAACAGATACGCAGTATTTT. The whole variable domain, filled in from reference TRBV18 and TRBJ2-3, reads NAGVMQNPRHLVRRRGQEARLRCSPMKGHSHVYWYRQLPEEGLKFMVYLQKENIIDESGMPKERFSAEFPKEGPSILRIQQVVRGDSAAYFCASSPRGITDTQYFGPGTRLTVL.

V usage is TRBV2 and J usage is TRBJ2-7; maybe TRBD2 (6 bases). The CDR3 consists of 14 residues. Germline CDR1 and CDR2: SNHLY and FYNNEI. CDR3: CASSETAGSSEQYV. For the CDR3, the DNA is TGTGCCAGCAGTGAAACGGCGGGATCCTCCGAGCAGTACGTC.

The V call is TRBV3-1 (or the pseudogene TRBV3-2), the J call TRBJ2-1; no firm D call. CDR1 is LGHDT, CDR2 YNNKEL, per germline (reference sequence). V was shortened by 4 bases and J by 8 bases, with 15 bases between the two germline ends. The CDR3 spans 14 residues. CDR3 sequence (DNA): TGTGCCAGCAGCCTTCGGTTACCTGGAGATGAGCAGTTCTTC. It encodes CASSLRLPGDEQFF.

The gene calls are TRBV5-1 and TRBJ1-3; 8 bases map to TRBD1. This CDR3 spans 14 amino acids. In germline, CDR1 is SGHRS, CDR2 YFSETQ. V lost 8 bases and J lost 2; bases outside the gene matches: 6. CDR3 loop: CASAGQGPGNTIYF. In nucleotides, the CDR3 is TGCGCCAGTGCCGGACAGGGACCTGGAAACACCATATATTTT.

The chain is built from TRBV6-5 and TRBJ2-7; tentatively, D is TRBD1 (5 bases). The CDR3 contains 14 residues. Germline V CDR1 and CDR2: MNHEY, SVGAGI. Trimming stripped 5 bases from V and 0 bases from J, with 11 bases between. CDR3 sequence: CASSRGDSSYEQYV. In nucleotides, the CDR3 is TGTGCCAGCAGTCGTGGTGACAGCTCCTACGAGCAGTACGTC.

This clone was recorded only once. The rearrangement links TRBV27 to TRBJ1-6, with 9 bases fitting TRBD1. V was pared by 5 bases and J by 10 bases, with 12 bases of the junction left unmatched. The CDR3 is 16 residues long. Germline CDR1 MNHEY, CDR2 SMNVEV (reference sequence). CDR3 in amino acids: CASSTPGQGEGSPLHF. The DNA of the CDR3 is TGTGCCAGCAGTACACCGGGACAGGGTGAGGGGTCACCCCTCCACTTT.

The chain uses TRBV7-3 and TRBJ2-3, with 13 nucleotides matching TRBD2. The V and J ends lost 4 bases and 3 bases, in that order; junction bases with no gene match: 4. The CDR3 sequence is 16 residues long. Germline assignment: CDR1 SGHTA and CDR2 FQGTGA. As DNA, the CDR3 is TGTGCCAGCAGCTCCTCGGGACTAGCGGGGACAGATACGCAGTATTTT. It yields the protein CASSSSGLAGTDTQYF. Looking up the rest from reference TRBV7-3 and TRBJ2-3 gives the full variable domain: GAGVSQTPSNKVTEKGKYVELRCDPISGHTALYWYRQSLGQGPEFLIYFQGTGAADDSGLPNDRFFAVRPEGSVSTLKIQRTERGDSAVYLCASSSSGLAGTDTQYFGPGTRLTVL.

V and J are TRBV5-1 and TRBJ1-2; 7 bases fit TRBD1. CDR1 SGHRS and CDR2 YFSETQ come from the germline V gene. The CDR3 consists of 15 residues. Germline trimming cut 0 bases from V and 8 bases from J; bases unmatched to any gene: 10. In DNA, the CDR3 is TGCGCCAGCAGCTTGGGTGACTTAGGGGGCGGAGGCTACACCTTC. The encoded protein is CASSLGDLGGGGYTF.

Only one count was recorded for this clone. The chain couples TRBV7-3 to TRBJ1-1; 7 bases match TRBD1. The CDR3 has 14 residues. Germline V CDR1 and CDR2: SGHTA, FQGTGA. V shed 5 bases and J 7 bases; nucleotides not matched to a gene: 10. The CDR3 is CASSSTGVPSEAFF. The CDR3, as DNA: TGTGCCAGCAGCAGTACAGGGGTTCCAAGTGAAGCTTTCTTT.

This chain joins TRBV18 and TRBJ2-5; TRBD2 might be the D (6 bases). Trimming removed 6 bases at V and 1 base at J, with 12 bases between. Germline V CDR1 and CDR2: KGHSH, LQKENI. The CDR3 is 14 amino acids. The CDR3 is CASSPGTVQETQYF. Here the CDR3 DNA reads TGTGCCAGCTCGCCCGGGACTGTCCAAGAGACCCAGTACTTC. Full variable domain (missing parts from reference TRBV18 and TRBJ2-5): NAGVMQNPRHLVRRRGQEARLRCSPMKGHSHVYWYRQLPEEGLKFMVYLQKENIIDESGMPKERFSAEFPKEGPSILRIQQVVRGDSAAYFCASSPGTVQETQYFGPGTRLLVL.

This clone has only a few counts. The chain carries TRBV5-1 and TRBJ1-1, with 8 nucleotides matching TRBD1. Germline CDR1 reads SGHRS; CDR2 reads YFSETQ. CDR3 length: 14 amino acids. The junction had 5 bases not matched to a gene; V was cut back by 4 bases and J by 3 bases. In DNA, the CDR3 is TGCGCCAGCAGCCGAGGGACAGGTGACACTGAAGCTTTCTTT. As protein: CASSRGTGDTEAFF.

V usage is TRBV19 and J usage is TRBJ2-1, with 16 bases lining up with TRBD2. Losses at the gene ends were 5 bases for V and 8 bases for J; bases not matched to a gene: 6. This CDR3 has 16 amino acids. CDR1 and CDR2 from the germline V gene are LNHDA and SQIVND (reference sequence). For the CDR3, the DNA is TGTGCCAGTAGTTCGGGACTAGCGGGAGGGTGGGATGAGCAGTTCTTC. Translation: CASSSGLAGGWDEQFF.

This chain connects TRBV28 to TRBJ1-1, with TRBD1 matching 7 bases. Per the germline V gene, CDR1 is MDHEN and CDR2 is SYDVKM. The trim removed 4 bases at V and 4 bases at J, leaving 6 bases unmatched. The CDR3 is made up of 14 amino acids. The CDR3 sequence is CASSWTRQGTEAFF. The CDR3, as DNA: TGTGCCAGCAGTTGGACAAGACAGGGCACTGAAGCTTTCTTT.

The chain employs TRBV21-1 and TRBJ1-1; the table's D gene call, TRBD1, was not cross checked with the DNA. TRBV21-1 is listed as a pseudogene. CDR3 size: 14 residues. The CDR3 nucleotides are TGTGCCCCTTTGAAGAGGGGAAAACAGGGTACAGCTTTCTTT. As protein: CAPLKRGKQGTAFF.

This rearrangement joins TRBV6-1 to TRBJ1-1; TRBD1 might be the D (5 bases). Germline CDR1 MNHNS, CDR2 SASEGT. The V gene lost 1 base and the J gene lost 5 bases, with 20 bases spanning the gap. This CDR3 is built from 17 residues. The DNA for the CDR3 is TGTGCCAGCAGTGAAGTAGTCTGGACAATCCTGGGGACTGAAGCTTTCTTT. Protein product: CASSEVVWTILGTEAFF.

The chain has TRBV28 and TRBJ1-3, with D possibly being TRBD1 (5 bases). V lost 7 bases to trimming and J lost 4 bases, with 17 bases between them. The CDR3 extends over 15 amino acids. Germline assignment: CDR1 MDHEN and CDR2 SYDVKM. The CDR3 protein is CASINGGRTGNTIYF. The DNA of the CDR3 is TGTGCCAGCATCAATGGGGGGAGGACGGGAAACACCATATATTTT.

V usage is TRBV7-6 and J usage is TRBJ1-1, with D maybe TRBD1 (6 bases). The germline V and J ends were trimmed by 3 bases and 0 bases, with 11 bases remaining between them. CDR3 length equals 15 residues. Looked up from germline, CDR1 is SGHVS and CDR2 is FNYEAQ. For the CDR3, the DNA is TGTGCCAGCAGCTTGCGGACAGCAATGAACACTGAAGCTTTCTTT. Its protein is CASSLRTAMNTEAFF.

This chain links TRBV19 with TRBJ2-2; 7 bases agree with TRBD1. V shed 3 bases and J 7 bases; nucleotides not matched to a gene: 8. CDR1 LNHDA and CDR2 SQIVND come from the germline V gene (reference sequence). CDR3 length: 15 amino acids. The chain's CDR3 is CASSIRGRLGGELFF. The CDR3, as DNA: TGTGCCAGTAGTATTAGGGGGCGCCTTGGCGGGGAGCTGTTTTTT.

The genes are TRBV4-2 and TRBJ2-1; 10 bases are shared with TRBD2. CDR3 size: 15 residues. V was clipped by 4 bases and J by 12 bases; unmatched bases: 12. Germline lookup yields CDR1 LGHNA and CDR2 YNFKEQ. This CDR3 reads CASSRIAGGVFRQFF. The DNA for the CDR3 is TGTGCCAGCAGCCGAATAGCGGGGGGCGTGTTTCGGCAGTTCTTC.

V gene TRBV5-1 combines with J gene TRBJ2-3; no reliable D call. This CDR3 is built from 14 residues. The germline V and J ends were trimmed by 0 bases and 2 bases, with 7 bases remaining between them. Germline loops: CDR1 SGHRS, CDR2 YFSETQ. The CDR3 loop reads CASSLEQVTDTQYF. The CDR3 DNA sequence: TGCGCCAGCAGCTTGGAGCAGGTCACAGATACGCAGTATTTT.

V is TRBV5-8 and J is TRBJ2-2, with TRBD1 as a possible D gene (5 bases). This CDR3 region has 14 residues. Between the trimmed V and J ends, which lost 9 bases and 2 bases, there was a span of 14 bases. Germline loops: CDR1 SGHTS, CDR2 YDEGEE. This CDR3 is CATRTHINTGELFF. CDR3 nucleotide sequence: TGTGCCACCCGGACACACATTAACACCGGGGAGCTGTTTTTT.

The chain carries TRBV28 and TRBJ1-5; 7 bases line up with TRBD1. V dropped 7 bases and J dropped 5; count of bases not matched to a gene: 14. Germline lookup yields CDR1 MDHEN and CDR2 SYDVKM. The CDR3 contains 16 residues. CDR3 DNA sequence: TGTGCCAGCACCGCAATAAGGGGGCCGGGTGATCAGCCCCAGCATTTT. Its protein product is CASTAIRGPGDQPQHF. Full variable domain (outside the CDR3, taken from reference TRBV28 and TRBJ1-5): DVKVTQSSRYLVKRTGEKVFLECVQDMDHENMFWYRQDPGLGLRLIYFSYDVKMKEKGDIPEGYSVSREKKERFSLILESASTNQTSMYLCASTAIRGPGDQPQHFGDGTRLSIL.

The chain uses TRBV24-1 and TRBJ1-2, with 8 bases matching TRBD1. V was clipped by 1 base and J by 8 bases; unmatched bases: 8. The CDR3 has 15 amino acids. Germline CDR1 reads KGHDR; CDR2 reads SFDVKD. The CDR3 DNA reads TGTGCCACCAGTGATTTCGGGACAGGATCATACGGCTACACCTTC. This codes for CATSDFGTGSYGYTF.

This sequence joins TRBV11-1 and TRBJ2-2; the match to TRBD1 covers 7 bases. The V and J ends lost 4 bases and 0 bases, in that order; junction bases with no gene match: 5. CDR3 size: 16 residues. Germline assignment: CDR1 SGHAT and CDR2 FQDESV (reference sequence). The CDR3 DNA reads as TGTGCCAGCAGCTCCAGACAGGGTTCGAACACCGGGGAGCTGTTTTTT. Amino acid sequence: CASSSRQGSNTGELFF.

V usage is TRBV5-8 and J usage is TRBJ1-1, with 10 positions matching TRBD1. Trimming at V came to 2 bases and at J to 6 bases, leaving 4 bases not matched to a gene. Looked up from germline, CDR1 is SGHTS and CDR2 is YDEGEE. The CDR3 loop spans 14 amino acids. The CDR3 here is CASSLDRGQAEAFF. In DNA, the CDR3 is TGTGCCAGCAGCTTAGACAGGGGGCAGGCTGAAGCTTTCTTT. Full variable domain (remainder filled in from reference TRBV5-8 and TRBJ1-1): EAGVTQSPTHLIKTRGQQATLRCSPISGHTSVYWYQQALGLGLQFLLWYDEGEERNRGNFPPRFSGRQFPNYSSELNVNALELEDSALYLCASSLDRGQAEAFFGQGTRLTVV.

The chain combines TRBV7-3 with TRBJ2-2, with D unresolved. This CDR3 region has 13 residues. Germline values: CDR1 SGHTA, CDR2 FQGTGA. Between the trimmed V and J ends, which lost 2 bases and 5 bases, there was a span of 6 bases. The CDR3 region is CASSLQVTGELFF. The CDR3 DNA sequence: TGTGCCAGCAGCTTACAGGTTACCGGGGAGCTGTTTTTT. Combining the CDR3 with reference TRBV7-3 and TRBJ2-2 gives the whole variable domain GAGVSQTPSNKVTEKGKYVELRCDPISGHTALYWYRQSLGQGPEFLIYFQGTGAADDSGLPNDRFFAVRPEGSVSTLKIQRTERGDSAVYLCASSLQVTGELFFGEGSRLTVL.

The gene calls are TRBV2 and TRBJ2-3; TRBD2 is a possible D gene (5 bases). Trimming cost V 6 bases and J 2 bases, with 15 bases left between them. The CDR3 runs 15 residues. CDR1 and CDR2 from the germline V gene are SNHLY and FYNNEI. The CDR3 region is CASRRTASITDTQYF. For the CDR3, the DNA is TGTGCCAGCAGGAGGACTGCATCAATCACAGATACGCAGTATTTT.